Below, 9 T cell receptor beta chains from the same sample are listed, as sequenced in a study of T cells in localized non-small cell lung cancer. Libraries were prepared by immunoSEQ multiplex PCR; TCRdb keeps only in-frame clonotypes and omits some of them. In the table there are over a thousand clones, roughly 20% of which are singletons. Material: normal lung tissue next to the tumor, obtained before any cancer treatment. These receptor sequences come from a male donor aged 60 or older with stage I lung adenocarcinoma.

This chain joins TRBV28 and TRBJ1-5; D gene ambiguous. Germline V gives CDR1 MDHEN, CDR2 SYDVKM. CDR3 length equals 13 residues. Between the trimmed V and J ends, which lost 7 bases and 7 bases, there was a span of 14 bases. CDR3 DNA sequence: TGTGCCAGCACCCACGGGGATGGGCAGCCCCAGCATTTT. The encoded protein is CASTHGDGQPQHF. Supplemented by reference TRBV28 and TRBJ1-5, the full variable domain reads DVKVTQSSRYLVKRTGEKVFLECVQDMDHENMFWYRQDPGLGLRLIYFSYDVKMKEKGDIPEGYSVSREKKERFSLILESASTNQTSMYLCASTHGDGQPQHFGDGTRLSIL.

The V and J genes are TRBV29-1 and TRBJ2-1; D is possibly TRBD2 (5 bases). V was trimmed by 4 bases and J by 2 bases, leaving 9 bases between them. Germline V gene data show CDR1 as SQVTM and CDR2 as ANQGSEA. This CDR3 is 13 amino acids long. CDR3 protein: CSVVPGTYNEQFF. The CDR3 coding sequence is TGCAGCGTTGTCCCGGGGACCTACAATGAGCAGTTCTTC.

This sequence joins TRBV19 and TRBJ1-1, with D hard to call. V lost 2 bases to trimming and J lost 1 base, with 5 bases between them. Germline CDR1 LNHDA, CDR2 SQIVND (reference sequence). This CDR3 comprises 13 residues. CDR3 sequence reads: CASSIRQNTEAFF. The CDR3 nucleotides are TGTGCCAGTAGTATACGACAGAACACTGAAGCTTTCTTT.

This clone was seen a handful of times. This chain connects TRBV11-3 to TRBJ2-7; the match to TRBD1 covers 7 bases. CDR3 length equals 14 residues. The V gene end was trimmed by 5 bases and the J gene end by 3 bases; junction bases not matched to a gene: 7. Germline assignment: CDR1 SGHNT and CDR2 YENEEA. CDR3 coding DNA: TGTGCCAGCAGCCGCTGGGACAGTGGCTACGAGCAGTACTTC. This encodes CASSRWDSGYEQYF.

This sequence joins TRBV5-1 and TRBJ1-2; 8 bases agree with TRBD1. The V gene end was trimmed by 4 bases and the J gene end by 2 bases; junction bases not matched to a gene: 10. The germline V gene has CDR1 SGHRS and CDR2 YFSETQ. The CDR3 length is 16 residues. Here the CDR3 DNA reads TGCGCCAGCAGCAGATTGACAGGGGTAACCAACTATGGCTACACCTTC. Amino acid sequence: CASSRLTGVTNYGYTF.

This clone was counted a few times. The chain joins TRBV19 to TRBJ1-1; 7 bases match TRBD1. The trim removed 6 bases at V and 4 bases at J, leaving 8 bases unmatched. Germline CDR1 LNHDA, CDR2 SQIVND (reference sequence). The CDR3 is 14 amino acids. The CDR3 protein is CASSLRGLGTEAFF. CDR3 DNA: TGTGCCAGTAGCCTTAGGGGGCTCGGCACTGAAGCTTTCTTT.

By share of the sample, this clone is medium-sized. The V and J genes are TRBV11-3 and TRBJ2-1; 14 bases agree with TRBD2. This CDR3 spans 14 amino acids. After removal of 3 bases from V and 11 bases from J, the junction contained 3 bases not matched to a gene. Germline V gene sequence: CDR1 SGHNT, CDR2 YENEEA. The CDR3 coding sequence is TGTGCCAGCAGCTTGGGACTAGCGGGGGACCAGCAGTTCTTC. Its translation: CASSLGLAGDQQFF.

The chain employs TRBV11-3 and TRBJ2-3; 10 bases agree with TRBD2. The length of the CDR3 is 16 residues. Germline values: CDR1 SGHNT, CDR2 YENEEA. Trimming cost V 6 bases and J 2 bases; bases outside gene matches: 8. The CDR3 spells CASRLGLAGATDTQYF. Written as DNA, the CDR3 is TGTGCCAGCAGACTAGGGCTAGCGGGGGCCACAGATACGCAGTATTTT.

The gene calls are TRBV30 and TRBJ1-5; maybe TRBD1 (5 bases). The CDR3 has 13 residues. V lost 1 base to trimming and J lost 7 bases, with 11 bases between them. Looked up from germline, CDR1 is GTSNPN and CDR2 is SVGIG (reference sequence). CDR3 nucleotide sequence: TGTGCCTGGAGTGGCCAGGGACCGCAGCCCCAGCATTTT. Translation: CAWSGQGPQPQHF.